These T cell receptor beta chains were read from a single sample in a study of OX40 agonist ivuxolimab in advanced cancers. Here immunoSEQ multiplex PCR was the method, and the copy in TCRdb shows in-frame clones only, minus some. The table has approximately 9,300 clones, about 89% seen once. Sequences were derived from CD4+ or CD8+ T cells sorted from blood, sampled in a trial of the OX40 agonist ivuxolimab. Receptor source: an adult with an advanced solid tumor such as melanoma, head and neck, liver or kidney cancer. The CDR3 runs from the conserved cysteine through the conserved F or W. The order of the fields is J gene, D gene, clone size, V gene, CDR3 protein, CDR3 DNA. A D gene is named only where the DNA matches it firmly. Not every row has a clone size; where given, it reads once, few, many or a size class.

TRBJ1-3	NA	NA	TRBV5-1	CASSRDLDSGNTIYF	TGCGCCAGCAGCCGCGACCTGGACTCTGGAAACACCATATATTTT
TRBJ2-2	NA	NA	TRBV6-5	CASSYRLDTGELFF	TGTGCCAGCAGTTATAGGTTGGACACCGGGGAGCTGTTTTTT
TRBJ2-3	NA	NA	TRBV7-9	CASSPLATTRTDTQYF	TGTGCCAGCAGCCCTCTAGCGACCACAAGGACAGATACGCAGTATTTT
TRBJ2-5	NA	few	TRBV4-2	CASSPRARGRETQYF	TGTGCCAGCAGCCCCCGTGCGAGGGGGAGAGAGACCCAGTACTTC
TRBJ1-2	NA	NA	TRBV18	CASSHQGTPRGYTF	TGTGCCAGCTCACACCAAGGGACTCCTAGGGGCTACACCTTC
TRBJ2-1	NA	NA	TRBV7-6	CASSPDYNEQFF	TGTGCCAGCAGCCCCGATTACAATGAGCAGTTCTTC
TRBJ1-4	TRBD1	NA	TRBV4-2	CASSQTIGQGAEKLFF	TGTGCCAGCAGCCAGACTATCGGACAGGGAGCCGAAAAACTGTTTTTT
TRBJ2-6	NA	NA	TRBV11-2	CASSNSGANVLTF	TGTGCCAGCAGCAACTCTGGGGCCAACGTCCTGACTTTC
TRBJ2-7	NA	NA	TRBV27	CASSLLGLPRLYF	TGTGCCAGCAGTTTACTTGGACTCCCTCGGTTGTACTTC
TRBJ1-1	NA	NA	TRBV5-1	CASSLLRDTEAFF	TGCGCCAGCAGCTTGTTACGGGACACTGAAGCTTTCTTT
TRBJ1-2	NA	NA	TRBV2	CASRDSSYGYTF	TGTGCCAGCAGAGACAGTTCGTATGGCTACACCTTC
TRBJ2-6	NA	NA	TRBV18	CASSPTAPYSGANVLTF	TGTGCCAGCTCCCCGACAGCGCCCTACTCTGGGGCCAACGTCCTGACTTTC
TRBJ2-3	NA	NA	TRBV18	CASSPPRLTEGTDTQYF	TGTGCCAGCTCACCACCGAGGTTAACGGAAGGAACAGATACGCAGTATTTT
TRBJ2-7	NA	NA	TRBV10-3	CAINTDTFYEQYF	TGTGCCATCAACACGGACACCTTCTACGAGCAGTACTTC
TRBJ2-6	NA	NA	TRBV7-7	CASSCSTPQSRANVLTF	TGTGCCAGCAGCTGTTCGACACCACAAAGTCGGGCCAACGTCCTGACTTTC
TRBJ2-7	NA	NA	TRBV28	CASSLSPRYEQYF	TGTGCCAGCAGTTTAAGCCCCCGGTACGAGCAGTACTTC
TRBJ2-5	TRBD2	NA	TRBV6-5	CASSYRASGNQETQYF	TGTGCCAGCAGTTACCGAGCTAGCGGGAACCAAGAGACCCAGTACTTC
TRBJ2-2	NA	NA	TRBV28	CASSLPGAGTGELFF	TGTGCCAGCAGTTTACCAGGGGCGGGCACCGGGGAGCTGTTTTTT
TRBJ2-5	TRBD1	NA	TRBV14	CASSQEWTGVRQETQYF	TGTGCCAGCAGCCAAGAGTGGACAGGGGTCCGACAAGAGACCCAGTACTTC
TRBJ2-1	TRBD2	NA	TRBV16	CASSHEMGGPGNEQFF	TGTGCCAGCAGCCACGAAATGGGAGGGCCAGGGAATGAGCAGTTCTTC
TRBJ2-7	NA	NA	TRBV28	CASSLGGSSYEQYF	TGTGCCAGCAGTTTAGGGGGAAGCTCCTACGAGCAGTACTTC
TRBJ2-7	NA	NA	TRBV19	CASSITRTYEQYF	TGTGCCAGTAGTATAACGCGAACCTACGAGCAGTACTTC
TRBJ2-3	TRBD2	NA	TRBV10-3	CAISESPSGRETDTQYF	TGTGCCATCAGTGAGTCGCCTAGCGGGAGAGAGACAGATACGCAGTATTTT
TRBJ1-1	NA	NA	TRBV9	CASSVDEGRYTEAFF	TGTGCCAGCAGCGTAGATGAGGGCCGATACACTGAAGCTTTCTTT
TRBJ2-7	NA	NA	TRBV30	CAWSDRRAREQYF	TGTGCCTGGAGTGATCGACGAGCGCGGGAGCAGTACTTC
TRBJ1-4	NA	NA	TRBV19	CPGWTNEKLFF	TGTCCTGGCTGGACTAATGAAAAACTGTTTTTT
TRBJ2-1	TRBD2	NA	TRBV7-3	CASSLGTSDYNEQFF	TGTGCCAGCAGCTTAGGGACTAGCGATTACAATGAGCAGTTCTTC
TRBJ1-6	TRBD1	NA	TRBV5-1	CASRAGTGLGSPLHF	TGCGCCAGCAGGGCCGGGACAGGGCTGGGATCACCCCTCCACTTT
TRBJ2-5	NA	NA	TRBV7-9	CASSTRTVQETQYF	TGTGCCAGCAGCACGAGGACAGTACAAGAGACCCAGTACTTC
TRBJ2-1	TRBD2	NA	TRBV5-4	CASSQEAVAGGGPGQFF	TGTGCCAGCAGCCAAGAAGCAGTAGCGGGAGGGGGCCCCGGGCAGTTCTTC
TRBJ2-2	NA	NA	TRBV6-1	CASSERQGVRELFF	TGTGCCAGCAGTGAAAGGCAGGGTGTCCGGGAGCTGTTTTTT
TRBJ1-1	NA	NA	TRBV6-5	CASSYGQRLTEAFF	TGTGCCAGCAGTTACGGGCAGAGACTCACTGAAGCTTTCTTT
TRBJ1-3	NA	NA	TRBV19	CASSIAGPGSGNTIYF	TGTGCCAGTAGTATCGCGGGGCCCGGCTCTGGAAACACCATATATTTT
TRBJ2-1	NA	NA	TRBV29-1	CSVGAGFAEQFF	TGCAGCGTTGGGGCGGGGTTTGCTGAGCAGTTCTTC
TRBJ2-3	TRBD2	NA	TRBV10-3	CAISEGTSGGTDTQYF	TGTGCCATCAGTGAAGGGACTAGCGGGGGCACAGATACGCAGTATTTT
TRBJ2-3	TRBD2	NA	TRBV28	CASTDPGLAGSDTQYF	TGTGCCAGCACCGACCCGGGACTAGCGGGATCCGATACGCAGTATTTT
TRBJ2-3	TRBD2	NA	TRBV4-2	CASSQELAGRTGADTQYF	TGTGCCAGCAGCCAAGAACTAGCGGGTAGAACCGGGGCAGATACGCAGTATTTT
TRBJ1-2	NA	NA	TRBV20-1	CSASKGRGYTF	TGCAGTGCTAGCAAGGGAAGAGGCTACACCTTC
TRBJ2-2	TRBD1	NA	TRBV5-6	CASSLTGVNTGELFF	TGTGCCAGCAGCCTGACAGGGGTGAACACCGGGGAGCTGTTTTTT
TRBJ2-3	TRBD1	NA	TRBV19	CASSDRLTDTQYF	TGTGCCAGCTCGGACAGGCTCACAGATACGCAGTATTTT
TRBJ2-2	TRBD1	NA	TRBV10-3	CATLSGTENTGELFF	TGTGCCACCCTCTCCGGGACAGAGAACACCGGGGAGCTGTTTTTT
TRBJ1-4	NA	once	TRBV19	CATAVREDGSTNEKLFF	TGTGCCACCGCCGTTAGGGAGGACGGATCAACTAATGAAAAACTGTTTTTT